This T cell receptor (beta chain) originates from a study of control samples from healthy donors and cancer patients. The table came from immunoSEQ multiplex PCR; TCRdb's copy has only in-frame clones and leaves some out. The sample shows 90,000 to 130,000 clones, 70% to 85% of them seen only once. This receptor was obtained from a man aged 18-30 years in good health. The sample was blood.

Here the CDR3 DNA reads TGCGCCAGCAGCTTAAGCGGGAGCACAGATACGCAGTATTTT. It codes for CASSLSGSTDTQYF. This chain joins TRBV5-1 and TRBJ2-3; TRBD2 is a possible D gene (6 bases). CDR1 is SGHRS and CDR2 is YFSETQ in the germline V gene. Trimming pared 2 bases from V and 0 bases from J, leaving 7 bases between. CDR3 size: 14 residues.